The T cell receptor (beta chain) described here comes from a study of shared clonotypes between healthy human individuals. Comments on this clone: What it binds is not known. Other nucleotide sequences in the sample specify the same CDR3.

The V end lost 2 bases, the J end lost 2 bases, and 11 bases lay between the germline ends. The CDR3 contains 14 residues. Germline loops: CDR1 SGHRS, CDR2 YFSETQ. It was around 220 ng DNA, tens of thousands of T cell genomes, that sorted-subset replicate PCRs used. Produced via immunoSEQ multiplex PCR; TCRdb's table is partial and in-frame only. The profile shows approximately 2.1 million clones, just over 90% of them singletons. Free of recent acute infections or vaccinations, the donors were healthy HIV-negative adults. Overall study results and limits: A generally larger estimated richness was seen in naive subsets than in memory subsets. All-four-donor shared clonotypes had higher generation probabilities than non-shared clonotypes did.

The sequenced sample was naive CD4+ T cells from PBMCs. Subset: CD45RA+ positively selected. This sequence joins TRBV5-1 and TRBJ2-7; D perhaps matches TRBD1 (7 bases). This TCR was recovered from a man between 18 and 35 years old in good health. Some clones in this sample may be carry-over from other donors' samples. CDR3 bases: TGCGCCAGCAGCTTCACAGGGGAGGCCTACGAGCAGTACTTC. Protein product: CASSFTGEAYEQYF.